The entry that follows covers one T cell receptor beta chain sequence. Only in-frame clones appear in the TCRdb table, and some are missing; sequencing was by immunoSEQ multiplex PCR. This sample has some 120,000 clones, with about 93% found just once. The data derive from a study of control samples from healthy donors and cancer patients. The length of the CDR3 is 15 residues. Germline lookup yields CDR1 LNHDA and CDR2 SQIVND (reference sequence). Trimming stripped 10 bases from V and 4 bases from J, with 20 bases between. The source material was PBMCs. The chain links TRBV19 to TRBJ1-5; D might be TRBD1 (5 bases). This clonotype originated in a man aged 50 to 59 with head and neck cancer. The CDR3 nucleotides read TGTGCCATCAGTAGGTCATATGGGGGGAATCAGCCCCAGCATTTT. Amino acid sequence: CAISRSYGGNQPQHF.